The following is a T cell receptor beta chain sequence with its context. The antigen is not known. The data were taken from a study of cytomegalovirus exposure and HLA in healthy donors. General observations from the study: Exclusion as indistinguishable affected some V segments, including TRBV6-2 and TRBV6-3.

PCR employed 60 Vbeta and 13 Jbeta primers. Clones were read by immunoSEQ multiplex PCR, and TCRdb kept only the in-frame ones, dropping some. The table has 110,000 to 150,000 clones, just under 85% seen once; the top ten hold approximately 9.7%. Per the germline V gene, CDR1 is ENHRY and CDR2 is SYGVKD. With 0 bases removed from V and 7 bases from J, the gap between germline ends came to 9 bases. This CDR3 contains 14 residues. Sample: PBMCs. The sequence was collected from an older woman in good health and CMV-seropositive. The chain combines TRBV10-3 with TRBJ1-4, with a weak D call TRBD1 (6 bases). CDR3 bases: TGTGCCATCAGTGAGTCCATGACAGGTGAAAAACTGTTTTTT. This gives the protein CAISESMTGEKLFF.